Detailed here is one TCR beta chain. What it recognizes is unknown. This sample stems from a study of T cells expressing NK-cell markers. Study-level findings and limits: The leading position in the CD3+CD56-NKG2C+ fraction of a handful of donors also went to these clonotypes. The study left the HCMV specificity of expanded NKG2C+ T cell clones unresolved.

The CDR3 covers 12 residues. The germline V gene encodes CDR1 SQVTM and CDR2 ANQGSEA. As the method of synthesis, 5'RACE template switching with UMIs yielded TCR beta cDNA. TCRdb reanalyzed the 5' RACE reads and collapses them to one entry per CDR3 protein, without DNA. This listing includes 500,000 to 600,000 distinct CDR3 sequences. The rearrangement joins TRBV29-1 to TRBJ2-7. The sample taken for sequencing was blood T cells: a sorted CD56 or NKG2C T cell subset, CD4+ or CD8+ T cells, or bulk PBMC T cells (not recorded which). The receptor comes from a man between 18 and 35 years old in good health. CDR3 amino acids: CSVSDGRYEQYF.